This passage covers 11 T cell receptor beta chains from one sample sequenced in a study of blood T cells in healthy people across ages. It was with a sample-barcoded 5' primer and a J-beta primer mix that a second PCR of about 6 to 11 cycles was run. TCRdb fed the 5' RACE reads into MiXCR, producing one record per CDR3 protein. The sample shows hundreds of thousands of distinct CDR3 sequences, 62% of them seen only once. The sample consisted of blood. All receptors derive from a man younger than 45 in good health.

This clonotype was found a few times. This rearrangement joins TRBV7-6 to TRBJ2-2; possible D gene TRBD2, 5 bases. V was clipped by 2 bases and J by 5 bases, with 6 bases between them. CDR1 is SGHVS, CDR2 FNYEAQ, per germline. The CDR3 length is 13 residues. The CDR3 protein is CASSLSGTGELFF. Written as DNA, the CDR3 is TGTGCCAGCAGCTTAAGCGGAACCGGGGAGCTGTTTTTT.

J is TRBJ2-7 and V is TRBV9; either TRBD1 or TRBD2 may supply D (5 bases each). The CDR3 contains 14 residues. The V gene's germline CDR1 is SGDLS and CDR2 YYNGEE. Between the trimmed V and J ends, which lost 0 bases and 4 bases, there was a span of 11 bases. CDR3: CASSVGRDGYEQYF. CDR3 DNA sequence: TGTGCCAGCAGCGTAGGTCGGGACGGGTACGAGCAGTACTTC.

The table lists this clonotype with a few counts. This chain joins TRBV9 and TRBJ2-1; TRBD1 matches 10 bases. With 3 bases clipped from V and 9 bases from J, the junction kept 9 bases outside the gene matches. Looked up from germline, CDR1 is SGDLS and CDR2 is YYNGEE. This CDR3 has 15 residues. CDR3 in amino acids: CASSAGTGEPGEQFF. The CDR3 coding sequence is TGTGCCAGCAGCGCGGGGACAGGGGAGCCCGGTGAGCAGTTCTTC.

This chain joins TRBV27 and TRBJ2-6; D unclear. Germline CDR1 reads MNHEY; CDR2 reads SMNVEV (reference sequence). The CDR3 is 15 residues long. V was cut by 2 bases and J by 4 bases, with 9 bases left in between. CDR3 protein: CASSLRPRGANVLTF. The CDR3 DNA reads as TGTGCCAGCAGTTTAAGGCCGCGGGGGGCCAACGTCCTGACTTTC. The whole variable domain, remainder taken from reference TRBV27 and TRBJ2-6, is EAQVTQNPRYLITVTGKKLTVTCSQNMNHEYMSWYRQDPGLGLRQIYYSMNVEVTDKGDVPEGYKVSRKEKRNFPLILESPSPNQTSLYFCASSLRPRGANVLTFGAGSRLTVL.

With regard to this clonotype: A much larger clone is a single base away; this may be a read error. This chain uses TRBV20-1 with TRBJ2-3, with 11 bases matching TRBD2. Trimming took 5 bases from V and 1 from J; bases not matched to a gene: 2. The CDR3 is 14 residues long. CDR1 is DFQATT, CDR2 SNEGSKA, per germline (reference sequence). CDR3 region: CSAPTSGGTDTQYF. DNA for the CDR3: TGCAGTGCTCCGACTAGCGGGGGCACAGATACGCAGTATTTT.

This clonotype was detected only a few times. The rearrangement joins TRBV7-3 to TRBJ1-2; 7 positions match TRBD1. The V gene's germline CDR1 is SGHTA and CDR2 FQGTGA. Trimming removed 5 bases from V and 4 bases from J; junction bases left unmatched: 4. This CDR3 region has 13 residues. This chain's CDR3 is CASSTGTVYGYTF. The DNA for the CDR3 is TGTGCCAGCAGCACAGGGACAGTCTATGGCTACACCTTC.

In the case of this clonotype: One end of the junction fails to match germline, which may point to a read error. V is TRBV4-1 and J is TRBJ2-5; 12 nucleotides align to TRBD1. The CDR3 consists of 15 residues. Germline V gene data show CDR1 as MGHRA and CDR2 as YSYEKL. CDR3 bases: TGCGCCTGCAGCCAGGGACAGGGGGCGTGGGAGACCCAGTACTTC. It encodes CACSQGQGAWETQYF.

The chain recombines TRBV12-3 or TRBV12-4 with TRBJ1-6; tentatively, D is TRBD1 (6 bases). The CDR3 consists of 14 residues. The V and J ends lost 2 bases and 9 bases respectively, with 11 bases between them. The CDR3 spells CASSLRGRGSPLHF. CDR3 nucleotides: TGTGCCAGCAGTTTAAGGGGGAGAGGTTCACCCCTCCACTTT.

The J gene is TRBJ2-3, the V gene TRBV4-3, with TRBD2 matching 9 bases. V was clipped by 0 bases and J by 6 bases; unmatched bases: 10. In germline, CDR1 is LGHNA, CDR2 YSLEER. The CDR3 consists of 17 residues. The CDR3 nucleotides read TGCGCCAGCAGCCAAGAGAGAAAAAGCGGGGGGCTCGATACGCAGTATTTT. It encodes CASSQERKSGGLDTQYF.

This clonotype was counted only a few times. V usage is TRBV6-6 and J usage is TRBJ2-2; 11 positions agree with TRBD2. Germline V gives CDR1 MNHNY, CDR2 SVGAGI (reference sequence). The CDR3 runs to 16 residues. Trimming removed 4 bases from V and 1 base from J; junction bases left unmatched: 2. Here the CDR3 DNA reads TGTGCCAGCAGTTTTAGCGGGGGGGGGAACACCGGGGAGCTGTTTTTT. This encodes CASSFSGGGNTGELFF.

The chain carries TRBV20-1 and TRBJ2-7; D call uncertain. The CDR3 consists of 14 residues. Trimming took 8 bases from V and 2 from J, leaving 19 bases between them. Looked up from germline, CDR1 is DFQATT and CDR2 is SNEGSKA (reference sequence). For the CDR3, the DNA is TGCAGTTCAAAGAATGCGGTGATAGCCTACGAGCAGTACTTC. It is translated as CSSKNAVIAYEQYF.